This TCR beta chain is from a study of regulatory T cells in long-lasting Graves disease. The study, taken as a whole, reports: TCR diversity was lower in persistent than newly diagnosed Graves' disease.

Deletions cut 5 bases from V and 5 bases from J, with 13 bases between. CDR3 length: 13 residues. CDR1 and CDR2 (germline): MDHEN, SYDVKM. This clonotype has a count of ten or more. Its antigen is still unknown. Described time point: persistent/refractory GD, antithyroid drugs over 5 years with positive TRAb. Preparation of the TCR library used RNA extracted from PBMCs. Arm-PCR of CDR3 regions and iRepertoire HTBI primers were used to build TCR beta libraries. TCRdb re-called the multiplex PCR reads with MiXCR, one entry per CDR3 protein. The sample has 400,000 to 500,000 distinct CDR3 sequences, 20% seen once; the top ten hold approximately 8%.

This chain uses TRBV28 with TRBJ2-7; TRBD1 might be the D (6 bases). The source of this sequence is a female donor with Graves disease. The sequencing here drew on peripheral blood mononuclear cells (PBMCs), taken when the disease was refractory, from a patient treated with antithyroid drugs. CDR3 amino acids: CASSLTGTDEQYF. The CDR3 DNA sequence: TGTGCCAGCAGTCTAACAGGGACGGACGAGCAGTACTTC.